This T cell receptor beta chain is from a study of blood T cell repertoires in COVID-19. The CDR3 spans 16 residues. Trimming left V 0 bases short and J 3 bases short, with 12 bases between. From germline, CDR1 is MNHNY and CDR2 SVGAGI (reference sequence). Assay used: immunoSEQ multiplex PCR; TCRdb lists only in-frame clones, some missing. The top ten hold about a tenth of the sample, which has about 260,000 clones, about 90% seen once. This receptor was identified in a woman between 70 and 85 years old with COVID-19, enrolled during active disease. Sequences were obtained from peripheral blood. The gene calls are TRBV6-6 and TRBJ1-5, with D possibly matching TRBD1 (5 bases). CDR3 in amino acids: CASSYSPSGPNQPQHF. The CDR3 DNA sequence: TGTGCCAGCAGTTACTCACCGTCAGGGCCCAATCAGCCCCAGCATTTT.